What follows are 4 T cell receptor beta chains derived from one specimen sequenced in a study of shared clonotypes between healthy human individuals. Clones were sequenced by immunoSEQ multiplex PCR, and TCRdb holds only the in-frame ones, with some missing. The sample records 550,000 to 750,000 clones, 92% being singletons. Terminally differentiated effector memory CD45RA+ cells were left out of the naive CD8 fraction, which was CD45RO-negative and positively selected for CCR7. Sequencing input: naive CD8+ T cells sorted from blood. These receptors were obtained from a man aged 25-45 years in good health.

The chain combines TRBV7-6 with TRBJ2-1, with a tentative D call TRBD1 (6 bases). The germline V gene encodes CDR1 SGHVS and CDR2 FNYEAQ. The V end was cut by 0 bases, the J end by 6 bases, with 9 bases between. The CDR3 is 14 residues long. The DNA of the CDR3 is TGTGCCAGCAGCTTAGCGGGACAAATCAATGAGCAGTTCTTC. Translating it yields CASSLAGQINEQFF.

V is TRBV28 and J is TRBJ2-3; D call uncertain. This CDR3 contains 17 residues. Germline loops: CDR1 MDHEN, CDR2 SYDVKM. Trimming shortened V by 2 bases and J by 4 bases, and 19 bases separated the two germline ends. The CDR3 bases are TGTGCCAGCAGTTTAGGTCCCGGACGAGGACCGTCAGATACGCAGTATTTT. It translates to CASSLGPGRGPSDTQYF.

The V gene is TRBV14, the J gene TRBJ2-1; tentatively, D is TRBD2 (5 bases). V was pared by 4 bases and J by 3 bases, with 10 bases between. This CDR3 spans 14 amino acids. The germline CDR1 and CDR2 sequences are SGHDN and FVKESK. The CDR3 sequence is CASSPRGYYNEQFF. CDR3 DNA: TGTGCCAGCAGCCCCCGCGGGTACTACAATGAGCAGTTCTTC.

V and J are TRBV6-5 and TRBJ2-7; TRBD1 agrees at 7 bases. The CDR3 sequence is 13 residues long. Germline values: CDR1 MNHEY, CDR2 SVGAGI. V gave up 6 bases and J gave up 4 bases; unmatched junction bases: 6. The CDR3 spells CASRGTEGYEQYF. As DNA, the CDR3 is TGTGCCAGCAGAGGGACAGAAGGTTACGAGCAGTACTTC.